Below are 8 T cell receptor beta chains sequenced from a single sample in a study of T cell clonotyping in hematopoietic cell transplantation (dated by TCRdb to about 2021). The library was obtained by the immunoSEQ multiplex PCR assay. TCRdb mirrors the immuneACCESS table, restricted to in-frame sequences. Some clones are absent from its copies; in checked studies, under half trace to an unresolved V gene, and the reason for the others is unknown. This sample is represented by approximately 44,000 clones; about 95% of them were singletons. The top ten hold over 0.65% of the sample. Sample: peripheral blood mononuclear cells. The receptors were gathered from a woman in her fifties or sixties in good health. Some clones in this sample may be carry-over from other donors' samples.

The chain uses TRBV11-1 and TRBJ2-3; 13 bases map to TRBD2. V was clipped by 5 bases and J by 2 bases; unmatched bases: 7. Germline lookup yields CDR1 SGHAT and CDR2 FQDESV (reference sequence). The CDR3 covers 17 residues. DNA of the CDR3: TGTGCCAGCAGCCAAAGGGGACTAGCGGGAAACACAGATACGCAGTATTTT. Encoded protein: CASSQRGLAGNTDTQYF.

The J gene is TRBJ2-1, the V gene TRBV5-8, with a weak D call TRBD2 (5 bases). The germline gives CDR1 SGHTS, CDR2 YDEGEE. Trimming cost V 3 bases and J 8 bases, with 12 bases left between them. This CDR3 region has 13 residues. CDR3 protein: CASSYGVADEQFF. CDR3 nucleotide sequence: TGTGCCAGCAGCTACGGGGTTGCTGATGAGCAGTTCTTC.

The chain's CDR3 is CASSEVGPAEFF. Here the CDR3 DNA reads TGCGCCAGCAGTGAGGTGGGGCCAGCGGAGTTCTTC. J is TRBJ2-1 and V is TRBV10-1; D assignment may be TRBD1 or TRBD2 (5 bases each). Germline V gene data show CDR1 as WNHNN and CDR2 as SYGVQD (reference sequence). V lost 2 bases and J 14 bases, leaving 13 bases between the germline ends. The CDR3 length is 12 residues.

This chain links TRBV5-1 with TRBJ1-1; D is ambiguous. From germline, CDR1 is SGHRS and CDR2 YFSETQ. The CDR3 spans 13 residues. Trimming stripped 0 bases from V and 5 bases from J, with 8 bases between. DNA for the CDR3: TGCGCCAGCAGCTTGGTATTAGGAACTGAAGCTTTCTTT. Translating it yields CASSLVLGTEAFF. The entire variable domain, with the rest obtained from reference TRBV5-1 and TRBJ1-1, is as follows: KAGVTQTPRYLIKTRGQQVTLSCSPISGHRSVSWYQQTPGQGLQFLFEYFSETQRNKGNFPGRFSGRQFSNSRSEMNVSTLELGDSALYLCASSLVLGTEAFFGQGTRLTVV.

The V call is TRBV5-6, the J call TRBJ1-2; D is unclear. CDR1 is SGHDT, CDR2 YYEEEE, per germline. V was shortened by 0 bases and J by 7 bases, with 10 bases between the two germline ends. The CDR3 loop spans 13 amino acids. In DNA, the CDR3 is TGTGCCAGCAGCTTGGGGGTAGATGGTGGCTACACCTTC. Translation: CASSLGVDGGYTF.

V and J are TRBV28 and TRBJ1-2, with 7 positions matching TRBD1. Germline V gene sequence: CDR1 MDHEN, CDR2 SYDVKM. The CDR3 is 13 amino acids. After removal of 7 bases from V and 7 bases from J, the junction contained 9 bases not matched to a gene. The CDR3 DNA reads as TGTGCCAGCATATCTGACAGGGTCCGTGGCTACACCTTC. Its protein product is CASISDRVRGYTF.

The chain employs TRBV11-2 and TRBJ2-2; TRBD2 aligns across 7 bases. CDR1 and CDR2 (germline): SGHAT, FQNNGV. This CDR3 has 15 amino acids. Trimming cost V 0 bases and J 4 bases; bases outside gene matches: 2. DNA of the CDR3: TGTGCCAGCAGCTTAGAAGGGGAGGGCACCGGGGAGCTGTTTTTT. Encoded protein: CASSLEGEGTGELFF.

This clone came up once. V usage is TRBV7-2 and J usage is TRBJ1-6; D is possibly TRBD1 (6 bases). The CDR3 sequence is 18 residues long. Germline assignment: CDR1 SGHTA and CDR2 FQGNSA. V lost 1 base and J 2 bases, leaving 15 bases between the germline ends. The CDR3 coding sequence is TGTGCCAGCAGCTTAGTCCCGGGACAACGCCCCTATAATTCACCCCTCCACTTT. This translates into CASSLVPGQRPYNSPLHF.